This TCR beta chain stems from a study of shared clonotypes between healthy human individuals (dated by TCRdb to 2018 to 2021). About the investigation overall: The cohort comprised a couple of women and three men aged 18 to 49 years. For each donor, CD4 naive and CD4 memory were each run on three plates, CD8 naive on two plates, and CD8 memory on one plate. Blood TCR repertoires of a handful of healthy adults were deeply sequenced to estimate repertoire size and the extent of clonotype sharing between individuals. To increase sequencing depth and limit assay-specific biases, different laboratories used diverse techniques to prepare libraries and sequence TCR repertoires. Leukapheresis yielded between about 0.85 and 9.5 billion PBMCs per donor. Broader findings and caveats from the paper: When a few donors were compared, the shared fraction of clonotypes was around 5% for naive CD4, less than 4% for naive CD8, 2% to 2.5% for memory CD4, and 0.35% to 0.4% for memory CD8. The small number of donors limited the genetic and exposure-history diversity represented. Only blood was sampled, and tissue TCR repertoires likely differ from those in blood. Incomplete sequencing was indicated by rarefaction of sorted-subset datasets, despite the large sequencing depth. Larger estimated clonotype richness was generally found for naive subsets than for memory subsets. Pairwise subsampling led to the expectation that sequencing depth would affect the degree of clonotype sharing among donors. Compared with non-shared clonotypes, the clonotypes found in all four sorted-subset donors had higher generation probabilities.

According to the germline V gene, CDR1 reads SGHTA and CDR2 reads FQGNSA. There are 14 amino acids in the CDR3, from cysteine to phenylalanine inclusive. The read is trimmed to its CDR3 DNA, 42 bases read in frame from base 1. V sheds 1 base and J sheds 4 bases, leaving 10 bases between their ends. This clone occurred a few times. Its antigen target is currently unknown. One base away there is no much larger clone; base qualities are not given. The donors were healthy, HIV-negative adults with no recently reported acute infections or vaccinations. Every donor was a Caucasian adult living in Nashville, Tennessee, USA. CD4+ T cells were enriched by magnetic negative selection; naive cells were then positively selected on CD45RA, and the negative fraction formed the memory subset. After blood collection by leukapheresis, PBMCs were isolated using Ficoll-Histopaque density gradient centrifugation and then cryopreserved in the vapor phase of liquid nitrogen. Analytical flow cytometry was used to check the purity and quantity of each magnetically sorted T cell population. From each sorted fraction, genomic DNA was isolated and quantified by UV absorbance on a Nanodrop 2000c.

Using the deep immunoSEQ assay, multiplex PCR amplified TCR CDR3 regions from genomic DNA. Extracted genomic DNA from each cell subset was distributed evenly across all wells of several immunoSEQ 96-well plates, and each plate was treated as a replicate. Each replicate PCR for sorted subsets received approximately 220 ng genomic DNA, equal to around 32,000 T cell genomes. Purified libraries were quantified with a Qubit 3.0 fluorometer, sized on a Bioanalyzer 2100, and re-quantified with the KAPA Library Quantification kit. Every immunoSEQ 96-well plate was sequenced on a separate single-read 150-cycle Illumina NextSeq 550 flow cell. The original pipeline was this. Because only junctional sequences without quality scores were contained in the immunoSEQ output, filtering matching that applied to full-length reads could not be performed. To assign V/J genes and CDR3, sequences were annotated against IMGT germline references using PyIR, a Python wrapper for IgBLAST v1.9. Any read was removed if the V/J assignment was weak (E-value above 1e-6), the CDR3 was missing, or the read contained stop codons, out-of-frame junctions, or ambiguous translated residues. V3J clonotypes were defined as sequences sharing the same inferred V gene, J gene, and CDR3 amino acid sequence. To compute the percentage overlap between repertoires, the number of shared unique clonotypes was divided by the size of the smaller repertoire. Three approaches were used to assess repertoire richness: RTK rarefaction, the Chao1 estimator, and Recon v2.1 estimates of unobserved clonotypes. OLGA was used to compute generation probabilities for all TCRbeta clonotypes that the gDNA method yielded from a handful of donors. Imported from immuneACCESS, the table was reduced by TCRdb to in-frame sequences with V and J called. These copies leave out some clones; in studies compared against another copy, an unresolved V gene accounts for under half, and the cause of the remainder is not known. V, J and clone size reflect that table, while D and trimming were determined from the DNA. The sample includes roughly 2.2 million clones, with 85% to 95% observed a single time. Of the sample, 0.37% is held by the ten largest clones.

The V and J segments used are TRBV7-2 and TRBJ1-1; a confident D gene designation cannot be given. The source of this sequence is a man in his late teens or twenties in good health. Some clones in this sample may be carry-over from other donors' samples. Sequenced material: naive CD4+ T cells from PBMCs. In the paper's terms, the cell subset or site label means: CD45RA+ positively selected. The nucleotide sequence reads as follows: TGTGCCAGCAGCTTAGACGCGGGGATCACTGAAGCTTTCTTT. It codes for CASSLDAGITEAFF.